This is a list of T cell receptor beta chains from one sample in a study of cytomegalovirus exposure and HLA in healthy donors. Generated by immunoSEQ multiplex PCR, the TCRdb table keeps only in-frame clones and is missing some. The top ten clones hold around 3.8% of a sample with 90,000 to 100,000 clones, approximately 83% of them seen once. Sequencing input: PBMCs. The source is a man aged 50 to 59 in good health and CMV-seronegative. Each CDR3 is given with its conserved first and last residue. D genes are given only for firm matches. Where a row states a size, it is once, few, many or the class of an expanded clone; other rows omit it.

d_call clone_size j_call v_call cdr3_length cdr3_aa cdr3_nt
- - TRBJ2-7 TRBV5-4 14 CASSLGLGTYEQYF TGTGCCAGCAGCTTGGGACTAGGAACCTACGAGCAGTACTTC
- - TRBJ1-2 TRBV4-1 15 CASSQVSRADYGYTF TGCGCCAGCAGCCAAGTTTCCAGGGCCGACTATGGCTACACCTTC
TRBD1 - TRBJ2-1 TRBV5-1 15 CASSRTGGGYNEQFF TGCGCCAGCAGCCGGACAGGGGGCGGGTACAATGAGCAGTTCTTC
- - TRBJ2-7 TRBV6-5 13 CASSPWWGDEQYF TGTGCCAGCAGCCCCTGGTGGGGGGACGAGCAGTACTTC
TRBD1 few TRBJ2-7 TRBV28 16 CASSLGPTGEGYEQYF TGTGCCAGCAGTCTTGGCCCGACAGGGGAAGGCTACGAGCAGTACTTC
TRBD2 - TRBJ2-5 TRBV30 14 CAWSGGRASETQYF TGTGCCTGGAGTGGCGGGAGGGCCTCAGAGACCCAGTACTTC
- - TRBJ2-7 TRBV7-2 14 CASSAGPYSYEQYF TGTGCCAGCAGCGCGGGACCTTACTCCTACGAGCAGTACTTC
- many TRBJ1-5 TRBV28 15 CASSSGVRSNQPQHF TGTGCCAGCAGTTCCGGAGTTAGGAGCAATCAGCCCCAGCATTTT
- - TRBJ1-1 TRBV21-1 12 CAIQRQNTEAFF TGTGCCATACAAAGACAGAACACTGAAGCTTTCTTT
TRBD2 - TRBJ2-1 TRBV5-1 17 CASSAGTSGLLYNEQFF TGCGCCAGCAGCGCCGGGACTAGCGGGCTTCTATACAATGAGCAGTTCTTC
- once TRBJ2-2 TRBV13 12 CASSSLPGELFF TGTGCCAGCAGCTCCCTCCCCGGGGAGCTGTTTTTT
TRBD1 - TRBJ1-2 TRBV28 16 CASSLLLDREGYGYTF TGTGCCAGCAGTTTATTGCTGGACAGGGAAGGATATGGCTACACCTTC
TRBD2 - TRBJ2-7 TRBV27 14 CASSLSGDDLGQYF TGTGCCAGCAGTTTGAGCGGGGACGACCTCGGGCAGTACTTC
- - TRBJ1-5 TRBV5-5 16 CASSPWGGIGNQPQHF TGTGCCAGCAGTCCCTGGGGGGGGATCGGCAATCAGCCCCAGCATTTT
- - TRBJ2-2 TRBV5-6 16 CASSFPKTRGSGELFF TGTGCCAGCAGCTTCCCAAAAACTAGGGGGTCCGGGGAGCTGTTTTTT
- - TRBJ2-7 TRBV6-5 13 CASSYVESYEQYF TGTGCCAGCAGTTACGTGGAGTCCTACGAGCAGTACTTC
TRBD1 - TRBJ1-1 TRBV4-1 19 CASSQPYRGYRDMNTEAFF TGCGCCAGCAGCCAACCGTACAGGGGGTATCGGGACATGAACACTGAAGCTTTCTTT
TRBD1 - TRBJ1-2 TRBV6-6 13 CASSRQGAPGYTF TGTGCCAGCAGTAGACAGGGGGCGCCGGGCTACACCTTC
- - TRBJ1-1 TRBV9 15 CASSASGTTGTEAFF TGTGCCAGCAGCGCATCCGGGACAACGGGGACTGAAGCTTTCTTT
- - TRBJ2-5 TRBV2 13 CASMARRQETQYF TGTGCCAGCATGGCTCGCCGCCAAGAGACCCAGTACTTC
TRBD2 - TRBJ2-7 TRBV6-6 15 CASSYSRTSGYEQYF TGTGCCAGCAGTTACAGTAGGACTAGCGGATACGAGCAGTACTTC
- - TRBJ1-5 TRBV10-3 16 CAISGGGTNSNQPQHF TGTGCCATCAGTGGCGGGGGAACCAATAGCAATCAGCCCCAGCATTTT
- - TRBJ1-5 TRBV30 13 CAWSRAIHQPQHF TGTGCCTGGAGCAGGGCGATACATCAGCCCCAGCATTTT
TRBD1 once TRBJ2-1 TRBV11-3 17 CASSSLTGDRAYNEQFF TGTGCCAGCAGCTCCCTGACGGGGGACAGGGCCTACAATGAGCAGTTCTTC
- - TRBJ2-1 TRBV7-3 15 CASSSGARTYNEQFF TGTGCCAGCAGCTCCGGAGCGAGGACCTACAATGAGCAGTTCTTC
- once TRBJ2-3 TRBV7-2 13 CASSSTYTDTQYF TGTGCCAGCAGCTCCACTTATACAGATACGCAGTATTTT
TRBD1 - TRBJ2-3 TRBV9 15 CASSLDRGTTDTQYF TGTGCCAGCAGCCTCGACAGGGGGACCACAGATACGCAGTATTTT
- - TRBJ2-6 TRBV27 15 CASSLESSGANVLTF TGTGCCAGCAGTCTCGAGAGCTCTGGGGCCAACGTCCTGACTTTC
TRBD1 - TRBJ2-2 TRBV5-8 17 CASSLHYGQVNTGELFF TGTGCCAGCAGCCTCCATTACGGACAGGTGAACACCGGGGAGCTGTTTTTT
TRBD2 - TRBJ2-5 TRBV10-1 13 CASSGSGRETQYF TGCGCCAGCAGTGGTAGCGGGAGAGAGACCCAGTACTTC
- - TRBJ2-5 TRBV9 12 CASSVAEETQYF TGTGCCAGCAGCGTAGCCGAAGAGACCCAGTACTTC
- - TRBJ1-2 TRBV30 13 CAWSVLLGGGYTF TGTGCCTGGAGTGTACTCCTGGGGGGTGGCTACACCTTC